What follows describes a single TCR beta chain. As yet, its antigen is unknown. The sample comes from a study of blood T cells in healthy people across ages. Across the whole study: Roughly one uniquely barcoded beta molecule per two T cells was captured.

Sample-barcoded 5' priming and a J-beta primer mix drove a second PCR of 7 to 11 cycles. Every sample gave at least 2.5 million paired-end reads containing CDR3. Using its own MiXCR run on the 5' RACE reads, TCRdb lists one record per CDR3 protein. This table has 700,000 to 1,000,000 distinct CDR3 sequences, 40% to 50% appearing once. General study points: There were more naive CD4+ cells and higher diversity in long-lived donors than in aged donors.

The clonotype was recovered from a man aged 55 to 70 in good health. Sequenced material: blood.

CDR3 in amino acids: CASRRAGDNEQFF. The CDR3 DNA follows: TGTGCCAGCAGAAGAGCGGGGGACAATGAGCAGTTCTTC. The rearrangement joins TRBV12-3 or TRBV12-4 to TRBJ2-1, with 8 bases that match TRBD2. The CDR3 sequence is 13 residues long. Trimming removed 6 bases from V and 5 bases from J; junction bases left unmatched: 3.